The following is a T cell receptor (beta chain) sequence with its context. This sample also contains other DNA sequences that code for the same CDR3. In germline, CDR1 is SGHAT, CDR2 FQNNGV. This CDR3 has 13 amino acids. V was clipped by 3 bases and J by 5 bases; unmatched bases: 1. TCRdb's table, derived via immunoSEQ multiplex PCR, lists solely in-frame clones and lacks some. The sample lists roughly 250,000 clones, more than 65% seen once, with roughly 4.2% in the top ten. These data come from a study of blood T cell repertoires in COVID-19. This receptor was taken from a woman aged 40-49 years with active or convalescent COVID-19. The chain employs TRBV11-2 and TRBJ1-2; 9 bases fit TRBD1. Sequenced input: peripheral blood. This CDR3 is CASSLGQGYGYTF. The DNA of the CDR3 is TGTGCCAGCAGCTTGGGACAGGGTTATGGCTACACCTTC.